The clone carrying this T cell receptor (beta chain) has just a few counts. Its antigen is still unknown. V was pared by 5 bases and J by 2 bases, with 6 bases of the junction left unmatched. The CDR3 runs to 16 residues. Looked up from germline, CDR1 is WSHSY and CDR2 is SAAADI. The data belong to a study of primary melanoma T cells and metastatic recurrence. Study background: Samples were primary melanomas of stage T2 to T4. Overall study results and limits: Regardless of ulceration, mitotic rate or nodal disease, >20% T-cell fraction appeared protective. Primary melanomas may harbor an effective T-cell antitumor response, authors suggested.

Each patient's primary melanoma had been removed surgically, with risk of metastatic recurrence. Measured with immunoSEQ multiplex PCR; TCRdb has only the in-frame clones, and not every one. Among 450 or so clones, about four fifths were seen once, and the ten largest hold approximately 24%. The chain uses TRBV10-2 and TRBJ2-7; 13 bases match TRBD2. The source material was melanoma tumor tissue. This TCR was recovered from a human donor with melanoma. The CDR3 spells CASSFWTSGGTYEQYF. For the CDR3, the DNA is TGCGCCAGCAGTTTCTGGACTAGCGGGGGAACCTACGAGCAGTACTTC.